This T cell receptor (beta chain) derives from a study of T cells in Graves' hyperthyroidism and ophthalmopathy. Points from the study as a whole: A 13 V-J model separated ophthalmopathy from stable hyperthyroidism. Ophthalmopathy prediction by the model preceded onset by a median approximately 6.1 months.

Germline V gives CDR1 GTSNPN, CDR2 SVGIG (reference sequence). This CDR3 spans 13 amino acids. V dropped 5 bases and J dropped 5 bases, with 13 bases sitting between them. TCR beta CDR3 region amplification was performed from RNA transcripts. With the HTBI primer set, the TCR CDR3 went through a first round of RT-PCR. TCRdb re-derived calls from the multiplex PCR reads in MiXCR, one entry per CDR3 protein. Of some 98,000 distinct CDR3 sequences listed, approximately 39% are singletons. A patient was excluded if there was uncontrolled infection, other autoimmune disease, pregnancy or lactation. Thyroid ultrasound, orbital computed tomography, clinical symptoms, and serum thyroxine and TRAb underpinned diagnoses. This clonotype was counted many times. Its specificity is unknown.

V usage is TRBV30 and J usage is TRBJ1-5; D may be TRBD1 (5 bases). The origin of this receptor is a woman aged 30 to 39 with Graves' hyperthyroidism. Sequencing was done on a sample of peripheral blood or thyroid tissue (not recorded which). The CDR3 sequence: CAWGRGIHQPQHF. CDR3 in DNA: TGTGCCTGGGGCCGGGGGATCCATCAGCCCCAGCATTTT.